Sequencing of this TCR beta chain was carried out in a study of graft-versus-host responses after intestinal transplantation. The overall study: Recipients received multivisceral, liver-intestinal, or isolated intestinal transplants. All recipients were given anti-thymocyte globulin induction, and tacrolimus and steroids were then administered for approximately 3 years. Study conclusions and caveats: Some GvH clones appeared in ileal mucosa or blood before recipient bone marrow. Peak GvH clone levels in circulation were associated with early post-transplant HvG declines.

Notes on this clone: Its antigen is unknown.

The germline V gene encodes CDR1 SGHAT and CDR2 FQNNGV. This CDR3 comprises 19 residues. The ends were cut back, 5 bases at V and 1 base at J, with 26 bases in the middle. Sequenced by immunoSEQ multiplex PCR; TCRdb stores in-frame clones only, minus some. The data hold about 82,000 clones, with around 92% observed a single time. This rearrangement joins TRBV11-2 to TRBJ1-1, with D perhaps TRBD1 (6 bases). Sequences were derived from unstimulated CD4+ T cells sorted from spleen or lymph node cells, sampled before intestinal transplant. The source of this sequence is a human donor who received an intestinal transplant. The CDR3 loop is CASSRGAGLDWRRNTEAFF. CDR3 nucleotide sequence: TGTGCCAGCAGCCGGGGGGCAGGGTTGGATTGGAGGAGGAACACTGAAGCTTTCTTT.